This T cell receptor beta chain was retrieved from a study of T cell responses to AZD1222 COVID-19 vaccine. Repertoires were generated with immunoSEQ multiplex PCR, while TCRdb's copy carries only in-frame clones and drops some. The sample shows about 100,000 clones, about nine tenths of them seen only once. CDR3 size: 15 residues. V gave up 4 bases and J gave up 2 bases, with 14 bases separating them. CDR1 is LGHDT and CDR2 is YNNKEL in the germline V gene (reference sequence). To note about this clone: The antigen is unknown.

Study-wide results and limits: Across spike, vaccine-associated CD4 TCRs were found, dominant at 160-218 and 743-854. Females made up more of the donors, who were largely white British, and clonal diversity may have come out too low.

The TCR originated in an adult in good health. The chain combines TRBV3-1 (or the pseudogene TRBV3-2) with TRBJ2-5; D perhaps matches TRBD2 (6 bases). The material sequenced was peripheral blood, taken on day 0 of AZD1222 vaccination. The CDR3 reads CASSPQLALQETQYF. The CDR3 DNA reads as TGTGCCAGCAGCCCCCAGCTAGCGCTACAAGAGACCCAGTACTTC.